The 2 T cell receptor beta chains given below trace back to one sample, sequenced in a study of cytomegalovirus exposure and HLA in healthy donors. 60 Vbeta and 13 Jbeta primers were used in PCR. The data were produced by immunoSEQ multiplex PCR, yet TCRdb's version contains in-frame clones alone and is incomplete. The repertoire consists of under 200,000 clones, with more than 70% occurring once and the leading ten covering about 0.4%. Sample: PBMCs. These receptors were obtained from a boy between 2 and 10 years old in good health and CMV-seronegative.

V and J are TRBV7-9 and TRBJ1-4; no firm D call. From germline, CDR1 is SEHNR and CDR2 FQNEAQ (reference sequence). Trimming cost V 5 bases and J 0 bases, with 13 bases left between them. There are 16 residues in the CDR3. The DNA for the CDR3 is TGTGCCAGCAGCCCCCTCTCGGTTGCAACTAATGAAAAACTGTTTTTT. Amino acids: CASSPLSVATNEKLFF.

This chain connects TRBV25-1 to TRBJ2-5; the match to TRBD2 covers 13 bases. CDR3 length equals 17 residues. Germline CDR1 is MGHDK and CDR2 is SYGVNS. Unmatched junction bases numbered 7, after V lost 3 bases and J lost 3 bases. As DNA, the CDR3 is TGTGCCAGCAGTGAGGGAGGGGGACTAGCGGGAAAAGAGACCCAGTACTTC. Its protein product is CASSEGGGLAGKETQYF. The full variable domain, in which reference TRBV25-1 and TRBJ2-5 provide the parts outside the CDR3, is EADIYQTPRYLVIGTGKKITLECSQTMGHDKMYWYQQDPGMELHLIHYSYGVNSTEKGDLSSESTVSRIRTEHFPLTLESARPSHTSQYLCASSEGGGLAGKETQYFGPGTRLLVL.